This TCR beta chain was recovered during a study of T cells in localized non-small cell lung cancer. Study-wide results and caveats: Heterogeneity stays possible, as sequencing covered only one tumor region.

To note about this clone: Its antigen is as yet unknown.

The data were produced by immunoSEQ multiplex PCR, yet TCRdb's version contains in-frame clones alone and is incomplete. The table lists about 31,000 clones, approximately 91% of them singletons. The receptor's source is a woman between 35 and 75 years old with stage III lung adenocarcinoma. This sample comprised peripheral blood mononuclear cells, obtained before any cancer treatment.

The CDR3 loop is CASSSPRLGYTVDTQYF. The CDR3, as DNA: TGTGCCAGCAGCTCACCGCGCCTAGGGTACACAGTAGATACGCAGTATTTT. V and J are TRBV5-5 and TRBJ2-3; D unresolved. Germline CDR1 and CDR2: SGHKS and YYEKEE (reference sequence). The CDR3 extends over 17 amino acids. Trimming left V 3 bases short and J 5 bases short, with 22 bases between. Using reference TRBV5-5 and TRBJ2-3 for the parts outside the CDR3, the full variable domain is DAGVTQSPTHLIKTRGQQVTLRCSPISGHKSVSWYQQVLGQGPQFIFQYYEKEERGRGNFPDRFSARQFPNYSSELNVNALLLGDSALYLCASSSPRLGYTVDTQYFGPGTRLTVL.